These 27 T cell receptor beta chains were all obtained from the same sample, sequenced in a study of blood T cells in healthy people across ages. A J-beta primer mix and a sample-barcoded 5' primer were used in a second PCR of roughly 6 to 11 cycles. TCRdb used MiXCR to reprocess the 5' RACE reads, holding one entry per CDR3 protein. The repertoire holds fewer than 900,000 distinct CDR3 sequences, with approximately 39% as singletons. Sequencing used blood. These receptors originate from a woman aged 60-70 years in good health.

There are a few counts of this clonotype. Here the CDR3 reads CSAPDYPADTQYF. Written as DNA, the CDR3 is TGCAGTGCTCCTGACTATCCGGCAGATACGCAGTATTTT. The rearrangement links TRBV20-1 to TRBJ2-3; the D gene is possibly TRBD2 (5 bases). The CDR3 contains 13 residues. Germline V gene data show CDR1 as DFQATT and CDR2 as SNEGSKA (reference sequence). Trimming shortened V by 5 bases and J by 4 bases, and 13 bases separated the two germline ends.

This clonotype was observed a few times. For the CDR3, the DNA is TGTGCCAGCAGCCAAGATTATAGATTCCAAGAGACCCAGTACTTC. Residues: CASSQDYRFQETQYF. The chain carries TRBV4-2 and TRBJ2-5, with D unclear. Looked up from germline, CDR1 is LGHNA and CDR2 is YNFKEQ. The CDR3 spans 15 residues. Trimming pared 0 bases from V and 1 base from J, leaving 9 bases between.

There are a few counts of this clonotype. This chain uses TRBV7-9 with TRBJ2-3; 7 nucleotides agree with TRBD1. The germline V gene has CDR1 SEHNR and CDR2 FQNEAQ (reference sequence). The trim removed 4 bases at V and 7 bases at J, leaving 11 bases unmatched. The CDR3 contains 15 residues. The chain's CDR3 is CASSSTGAGSYTQYF. The CDR3 DNA sequence: TGTGCCAGCAGCTCAACAGGGGCCGGCAGTTATACGCAGTATTTT.

This chain links TRBV20-1 with TRBJ2-7; a weak D match, TRBD1 (6 bases). CDR1 and CDR2 (germline): DFQATT, SNEGSKA (reference sequence). This CDR3 comprises 15 residues. Trimming cost V 0 bases and J 7 bases, with 19 bases left between them. In DNA, the CDR3 is TGCAGTGCTAGAGATCTACAGGGAATATTCAATGAGCAGTACTTC. This sequence encodes CSARDLQGIFNEQYF.

The gene calls are TRBV21-1 and TRBJ2-7; TRBD2 is taken as the D call from the table, unchecked against the DNA. TRBV21-1 has pseudogene status. This CDR3 has 20 amino acids. The CDR3 here is CASSDGLAGLYRSKTYEQYF. The CDR3 bases are TGTGCCAGCAGCGATGGACTAGCGGGCCTATATCGATCAAAGACCTACGAGCAGTACTTC.

Points on this clonotype: This may come from a read error, since a much larger clone is one base off. The V and J genes are TRBV2 and TRBJ2-1, with D unclear. The V gene's germline CDR1 is SNHLY and CDR2 FYNNEI. The CDR3 is 12 amino acids. Trimming removed 5 bases at V and 10 bases at J, with 12 bases between. CDR3 DNA sequence: TGTGCCAGCAGTTTCAACTCCTACGAGCAGTTCTTC. This gives the protein CASSFNSYEQFF.

This clonotype was seen more than once but under ten times. The chain is built from TRBV18 and TRBJ2-7; 9 bases map to TRBD1. CDR3 length: 15 amino acids. V lost 2 bases, J lost 5 bases, and 7 bases stayed unmatched. Germline V lookup: CDR1 KGHSH, CDR2 LQKENI. CDR3 amino acids: CASSPGWDRENEQYF. The CDR3 bases are TGTGCCAGCTCACCAGGTTGGGACAGGGAAAACGAGCAGTACTTC.

The V call is TRBV5-1, the J call TRBJ2-1; D is undetermined. Trimming pared 3 bases from V and 8 bases from J, leaving 9 bases between. The CDR3 loop spans 12 amino acids. Germline V gives CDR1 SGHRS, CDR2 YFSETQ. Here the CDR3 DNA reads TGCGCCAGCAGCTCTCAGACCTATGAGCAGTTCTTC. Amino acids: CASSSQTYEQFF.

This rearrangement joins TRBV20-1 to TRBJ2-2; TRBD2 matches at 8 bases. There are 17 residues in the CDR3. Trimming at V came to 3 bases and at J to 6 bases, leaving 15 bases not matched to a gene. Germline lookup yields CDR1 DFQATT and CDR2 SNEGSKA (reference sequence). The CDR3 is CSARGVIAGMQAGELFF. The DNA for the CDR3 is TGCAGTGCTAGGGGAGTGATAGCGGGAATGCAGGCCGGGGAGCTGTTTTTT.

CDR3 region: CASSLGFDSANTGELFF. CDR3 DNA sequence: TGTGCCAGCAGCTTAGGGTTTGATAGCGCGAACACCGGGGAGCTGTTTTTT. The V and J genes are TRBV11-1 and TRBJ2-2; maybe TRBD2 (5 bases). CDR1 is SGHAT and CDR2 is FQDESV in the germline V gene (reference sequence). The V end was cut by 1 base, the J end by 0 bases, with 12 bases between. This CDR3 has 17 amino acids.

The V call is TRBV20-1, the J call TRBJ1-6; D call uncertain. Germline V gene sequence: CDR1 DFQATT, CDR2 SNEGSKA (reference sequence). The CDR3 spans 18 residues. Trimming pared 6 bases from V and 2 bases from J, leaving 23 bases between. The CDR3 protein is CSARTDSLRMTYNSPLHF. Here the CDR3 DNA reads TGCAGTGCAAGGACGGATTCCCTCCGTATGACCTATAATTCACCCCTCCACTTT.

This clonotype occurred once. The chain carries TRBV6-5 and TRBJ2-4; 7 bases agree with TRBD2. The DNA end favors TRBJ2-7, so the J call may be wrong. The CDR3 runs 15 residues. From germline, CDR1 is MNHEY and CDR2 SVGAGI. CDR3 loop: CASSYAGTTSYEQYF. CDR3 sequence (DNA): TGTGCCAGCAGTTACGCCGGGACTACTTCCTACGAGCAGTACTTC.

The gene calls are TRBV29-1 and TRBJ2-1; D not resolved. The J call may not be correct, given that the DNA end is closer to TRBJ2-7. The CDR3 has 14 residues. Looked up from germline, CDR1 is SQVTM and CDR2 is ANQGSEA. CDR3 sequence (DNA): TGCAGCGTTGTAAGCCAAGCCTCCTACAATGAGCAGTACTTC. This codes for CSVVSQASYNEQYF.

The sample holds one count of this clonotype. The J gene is TRBJ1-5, the V gene TRBV12-3 or TRBV12-4; no clear D gene. Trimming pared 5 bases from V and 6 bases from J, leaving 11 bases between. This CDR3 is 13 amino acids long. The CDR3 here is CASSAMVGQPQHF. The CDR3 DNA sequence: TGTGCCAGCAGTGCCATGGTTGGTCAGCCCCAGCATTTT.

This chain joins TRBV20-1 and TRBJ2-7; D uncertain. The germline V gene has CDR1 DFQATT and CDR2 SNEGSKA (reference sequence). Trimming shortened V by 0 bases and J by 2 bases, and 11 bases separated the two germline ends. CDR3 length equals 14 residues. The CDR3 bases are TGCAGTGCTAGAGACGCTCCTGTCACCTACGAGCAGTACTTC. It is translated as CSARDAPVTYEQYF.

This clonotype has ten or more counts. V and J are TRBV6-5 and TRBJ2-3; D is possibly TRBD2 (6 bases). Trimming left V 1 base short and J 1 base short, with 9 bases between. CDR3 size: 15 residues. The germline gives CDR1 MNHEY, CDR2 SVGAGI. CDR3 coding DNA: TGTGCCAGCAGTTACTGGGGAGGAGGCACAGATACGCAGTATTTT. Translation: CASSYWGGGTDTQYF.

DNA for the CDR3: TGTGCCATCAGGGCGGACAGGGGGCCCAATGAGCAGTTCTTC. It translates to CAIRADRGPNEQFF. The rearrangement uses TRBV10-3 and TRBJ2-1; 11 positions match TRBD1. After removal of 6 bases from V and 6 bases from J, the junction contained 4 bases not matched to a gene. This CDR3 has 14 amino acids. Per the germline V gene, CDR1 is ENHRY and CDR2 is SYGVKD.

This clonotype was found many times. The chain recombines TRBV4-3 with TRBJ2-3, with no clear D. Deletions cut 4 bases from V and 3 bases from J, with 17 bases between. Germline values: CDR1 LGHNA, CDR2 YSLEER. The CDR3 consists of 16 residues. The CDR3 loop is CASSRNPVGVTDTQYF. The DNA of the CDR3 is TGCGCCAGCAGCCGAAACCCCGTTGGGGTTACAGATACGCAGTATTTT.

This clonotype was seen a handful of times. V and J are TRBV7-9 and TRBJ2-2; the D is unclear. CDR3 length: 15 amino acids. Germline V lookup: CDR1 SEHNR, CDR2 FQNEAQ (reference sequence). V shed 2 bases and J shed 3 bases, with 10 bases lying between them. CDR3 region: CASSLLFGHTGELFF. CDR3 coding DNA: TGTGCCAGCAGCTTACTTTTTGGACACACCGGGGAGCTGTTTTTT.

The rearrangement uses TRBV27 and TRBJ1-4; tentative D call: TRBD1 (6 bases). The CDR3 consists of 14 residues. Trimming removed 8 bases from V and 5 bases from J, with 15 bases in between. The V gene's germline CDR1 is MNHEY and CDR2 SMNVEV (reference sequence). In DNA, the CDR3 is TGTGCCAGCCGGGGGCCCAGAACGAATGAAAAACTGTTTTTT. Encoded protein: CASRGPRTNEKLFF.

This clonotype showed up just a few times. A junction boundary mismatches the germline segment, possibly from a read error. The chain links TRBV10-3 to TRBJ2-5, with 7 bases fitting TRBD1. CDR3 length equals 14 residues. CDR1 and CDR2 (germline): ENHRY, SYGVKD. In nucleotides, the CDR3 is TGTGCCATCAGTTCGGGACAGCTCAAAGAGTCCCAGTACTTC. Translating it yields CAISSGQLKESQYF.

This clonotype was observed many times. The chain uses TRBV7-2 and TRBJ2-3; weak D call: TRBD2 (5 bases). The CDR3 length is 14 residues. The germline CDR1 and CDR2 sequences are SGHTA and FQGNSA. V was shortened by 3 bases and J by 1 base, with 8 bases between the two germline ends. The CDR3 nucleotides are TGTGCCAGCAGCTTTAGCGAGGGCACAGATACGCAGTATTTT. Its protein product is CASSFSEGTDTQYF.

V is TRBV4-3 and J is TRBJ1-4, with TRBD1 identical over 7 bases. The CDR3 spans 15 residues. V lost 0 bases, J lost 6 bases, and 4 bases stayed unmatched. The germline V gene has CDR1 LGHNA and CDR2 YSLEER. The CDR3 is CASSQDIQGDEKLFF. The CDR3 region has the DNA TGCGCCAGCAGCCAAGATATCCAGGGGGATGAAAAACTGTTTTTT.

This clonotype was counted a few times. This chain joins TRBV6-5 and TRBJ2-5; D is unclear. With 0 bases removed from V and 5 bases from J, the gap between germline ends came to 10 bases. The CDR3 extends over 14 amino acids. Germline V gives CDR1 MNHEY, CDR2 SVGAGI. DNA of the CDR3: TGTGCCAGCAGTTACTCATCGCTAGGGGAGACCCAGTACTTC. This codes for CASSYSSLGETQYF.

This clonotype was seen a handful of times. The V and J genes are TRBV3-1 and TRBJ2-4, with D perhaps matching TRBD2 (7 bases). With 0 bases removed from V and 2 bases from J, the gap between germline ends came to 11 bases. Germline V gene data show CDR1 as LGHDT and CDR2 as YNNKEL (reference sequence). This CDR3 is 16 amino acids long. As DNA, the CDR3 is TGTGCCAGCAGCCAAGAGGGGGGGGCTACCAAAAACATTCAGTACTTC. Its protein product is CASSQEGGATKNIQYF.

On this clonotype itself: Mismatch with germline at one junction end may stem from a read error. V gene TRBV6-2 or TRBV6-3 combines with J gene TRBJ2-3, with 15 bases fitting TRBD2. The CDR3 sequence is 18 residues long. Germline-derived CDR1 and CDR2 are MNHEY and SVGEGT. The CDR3 nucleotides are TGTGCTACAAGTTCGCGGACTAGCGGGAGGGATCGCACAGAAACGCAGTATTTT. Translated: CATSSRTSGRDRTETQYF.

This clonotype was counted a single time. The chain recombines TRBV6-6 with TRBJ2-7; 8 bases agree with TRBD1. The CDR3 spans 14 residues. Germline CDR1 and CDR2: MNHNY and SVGAGI (reference sequence). Trimming removed 7 bases from V and 7 bases from J; junction bases left unmatched: 12. This CDR3 is CASKTGQASGEQYF. The CDR3 nucleotides read TGTGCCAGCAAAACGGGACAGGCCTCCGGGGAGCAGTACTTC.